This T cell receptor beta chain was profiled in a study of blood T cells in healthy people across ages. Study as a whole: Template switching picked up about one barcoded beta molecule for each two T cells.

Next came a second PCR, run for about 6 to 11 cycles, which used a sample-barcoded 5' primer along with a J-beta primer mix. A template-switch adaptor that had 12 random nucleotides put a tag on each cDNA molecule. In TCRdb, the 5' RACE reads were re-called with MiXCR into one record per CDR3 protein. The top ten clones hold around 20% of a sample with about 800,000 distinct CDR3 sequences, about three fifths of them seen once. Germline CDR1 is MNHEY and CDR2 is SVGEGT. The CDR3 has 15 amino acids. The germline V and J ends were trimmed by 4 bases and 1 base, with 13 bases remaining between them. Specimen: blood. The rearrangement uses TRBV6-2 or TRBV6-3 and TRBJ1-1, with a possible D match to TRBD1 (5 bases). The clonotype was recovered from a young man in good health. The CDR3, as DNA: TGTGCCAGCAGTTCTTTCGGACAATCGAACACTGAAGCTTTCTTT. This translates into CASSSFGQSNTEAFF.